The present entry profiles one T cell receptor (beta chain) with its context. V trimming: 7 bases; J trimming: 2 bases; junction bases outside the gene matches: 3. Germline V gene lookup returns CDR1 SQVTM and CDR2 ANQGSEA. There are 12 residues in the CDR3. The sample originates from a study of spatial heterogeneity in lung cancer. As for time point: sample taken at primary tumor resection. Whole RNA, which was extracted from tumor, nontumor lung tissue or frozen PBMC, was sequenced without any cell sorting. TCRdb recomputed calls from the 5' RACE reads with MiXCR, one row per CDR3 protein. The sample consists of about 85,000 distinct CDR3 sequences, about 20% of them appearing once.

This specimen consisted of PBMCs, obtained at surgery. The chain joins TRBV29-1 to TRBJ2-7; 9 bases are shared with TRBD1. The TCR sequence derives from a male donor with early-stage non-small cell lung cancer. CDR3 sequence reads: CSARQGAYEQYF. The CDR3 coding sequence is TGCAGCGCCAGACAGGGGGCCTACGAGCAGTACTTC.